This T cell receptor (beta chain) appears in the sequencing data of a study of blood T cell repertoires in COVID-19. This CDR3 is 14 amino acids long. V was trimmed by 1 base and J by 6 bases, leaving 11 bases between them. The germline V gene has CDR1 LNHNV and CDR2 YYDKDF (reference sequence). Sequencing was performed with immunoSEQ multiplex PCR; in TCRdb, only in-frame clones are kept and a portion is missing. The table has hundreds of thousands of clones, around 87% seen once. The sequence came from a woman in her forties or fifties who had recovered from COVID-19. This rearrangement joins TRBV15 to TRBJ2-3, with D possibly matching TRBD1 (6 bases). The sample comprised PBMCs or T cells enriched from blood (not recorded which). The CDR3 sequence: CATSRGDIPDTQYF. CDR3 DNA sequence: TGTGCCACCAGCAGAGGGGACATCCCTGATACGCAGTATTTT.